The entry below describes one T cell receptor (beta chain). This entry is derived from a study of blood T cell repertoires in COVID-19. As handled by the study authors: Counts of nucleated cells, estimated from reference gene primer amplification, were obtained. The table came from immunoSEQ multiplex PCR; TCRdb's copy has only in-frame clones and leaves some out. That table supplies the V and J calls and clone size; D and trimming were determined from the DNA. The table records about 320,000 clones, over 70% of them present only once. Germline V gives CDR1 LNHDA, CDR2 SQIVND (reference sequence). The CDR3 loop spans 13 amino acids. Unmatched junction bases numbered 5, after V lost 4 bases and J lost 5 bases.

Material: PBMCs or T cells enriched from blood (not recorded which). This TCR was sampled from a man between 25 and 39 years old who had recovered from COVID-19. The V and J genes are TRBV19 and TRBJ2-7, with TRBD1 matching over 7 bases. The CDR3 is CASSRTGIHEQYF. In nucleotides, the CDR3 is TGTGCCAGTAGTAGGACAGGTATCCACGAGCAGTACTTC.